Described below is a single TCR beta chain sequence and its context. Antigen unknown. The data are from a study of shared clonotypes between healthy human individuals. Study processing details: Filtering differed because ImmunoSEQ produced junction-only sequences that carried no quality scores. Method: immunoSEQ multiplex PCR; TCRdb's copy keeps in-frame clones and lacks some. D and trimming were read from the DNA, whereas the V and J calls and clone size are those reported in that table. This table has a few hundred thousand clones, under 80% appearing once. Study-wide findings and caveats: A few donors had around 5% of their naive CD4 clonotypes in common.

Donors comprised healthy HIV-negative adults lacking recent acute infections or vaccinations. This CDR3 contains 16 residues. Per the germline V gene, CDR1 is LNHNV and CDR2 is YYDKDF (reference sequence). V lost 0 bases to trimming and J lost 2 bases, with 12 bases between them. The genes are TRBV15 and TRBJ2-3; D possibly corresponds to TRBD2 (6 bases). Sequencing was carried out using memory CD4+ T cells sorted from blood. As to subset: CD45RA-negative fraction. The sequence was obtained from a man aged 30-40 years in good health. The CDR3 region has the DNA TGTGCCACCAGCAGAGATCGGGGCGGGAACACAGATACGCAGTATTTT. It encodes CATSRDRGGNTDTQYF.